This TCR beta chain came from a study of cytotoxic CD8 clonotypes in ibrutinib-treated CLL. For the study at large: Complete response was seen in 2 patients and partial in some 24; roughly twelve progressed and 14 stayed remitted after a median about 70 months.

V was clipped by 1 base and J by 5 bases; unmatched bases: 8. There are 16 residues in the CDR3. In germline, CDR1 is SEHNR, CDR2 FQNEAQ (reference sequence). Data came from immunoSEQ multiplex PCR; TCRdb stores just in-frame clones and leaves some out. The table includes around 52,000 clones, over 55% detected once. Study observations and caveats: Sustained-remission and progressing patients' sampling times differed. Clonality rose at ibrutinib response, held steady in sustained remission, and fell toward baseline at progression.

In this sample, this clone turned up a few times. Its antigen is as yet unknown. This TCR was recovered from a human donor with chronic lymphocytic leukemia. The chain combines TRBV7-9 with TRBJ2-1, with TRBD2 matching over 7 bases. Sequencing used PBMCs, obtained after 24 months of ibrutinib treatment. CDR3 DNA sequence: TGTGCCAGCAGCTTAGGTTGGGGGGGTCAGCACAATGAGCAGTTCTTC. Residues: CASSLGWGGQHNEQFF.